Listed below are T cell receptor beta chains from one sample, sequenced in a study of T cell responses to AZD1222 COVID-19 vaccine. Clones were sequenced by immunoSEQ multiplex PCR, and TCRdb holds only the in-frame ones, with some missing. The sample holds approximately 150,000 clones, roughly 94% seen once. Specimen: peripheral blood, collected on day 0 of AZD1222 vaccination. Receptors were obtained from an adult in good health. CDR3s include the opening cysteine and the closing phenylalanine or tryptophan. Fields, in order: D gene, J gene, CDR3 length, V gene, CDR3 protein, CDR3 DNA. D genes are given only for firm matches.

TRBD1	TRBJ1-2	15	TRBV15	CATSETGTGGFGYTF	TGTGCCACCAGCGAAACGGGGACAGGGGGTTTTGGCTACACCTTC
-	TRBJ2-3	16	TRBV19	CASSISSGIPGDTQYF	TGTGCCAGTAGTATTTCTTCAGGGATACCTGGAGATACGCAGTATTTT
-	TRBJ1-5	16	TRBV3-1/TRBV3-2	CASSTSKGKSNQPQHF	TGTGCCAGCAGCACGAGCAAAGGGAAGAGCAATCAGCCCCAGCATTTT
-	TRBJ1-1	13	TRBV19	CASSTGPDTEAFF	TGTGCCAGTAGCACAGGGCCTGACACTGAAGCTTTCTTT
-	TRBJ1-2	14	TRBV5-1	CASSGSTGNYGYTF	TGCGCCAGCAGCGGGTCGACAGGAAACTATGGCTACACCTTC
TRBD1	TRBJ1-5	16	TRBV4-1	CASSQAFQGADQPQHF	TGCGCCAGCAGCCAAGCTTTTCAGGGGGCCGATCAGCCCCAGCATTTT
TRBD1	TRBJ1-1	15	TRBV6-5	CASSQPLGQDTEAFF	TGTGCCAGCAGCCAACCCCTGGGACAGGACACTGAAGCTTTCTTT
-	TRBJ2-1	11	TRBV6-5	CASRLHNEQFF	TGTGCCAGCAGACTACACAATGAGCAGTTCTTC
-	TRBJ2-1	16	TRBV11-2	CASSLVGGRAILEQFF	TGTGCCAGCAGCTTAGTAGGGGGGAGGGCTATACTTGAGCAGTTCTTC
TRBD2	TRBJ2-2	15	TRBV27	CASSFRLAGTGELFF	TGTGCCAGCAGTTTTCGGCTAGCGGGGACCGGGGAGCTGTTTTTT
TRBD1	TRBJ1-1	15	TRBV2	CASNGQGFMVTEAFF	TGTGCCAGCAACGGACAGGGGTTTATGGTCACTGAAGCTTTCTTT
-	TRBJ1-1	14	TRBV7-2	CASSPGTENTEAFF	TGTGCCAGCAGCCCCGGGACGGAGAACACTGAAGCTTTCTTT